The 20 T cell receptor beta chains below all came from one sample that was sequenced in a study of T cell responses to AZD1222 COVID-19 vaccine. Produced via immunoSEQ multiplex PCR; TCRdb's table is partial and in-frame only. The repertoire holds more than 150,000 clones, with almost 95% as singletons. This material consisted of peripheral blood, taken on day 0 of AZD1222 vaccination. The origin of the receptors is an adult in good health.

This clone showed up just once. This chain links TRBV27 with TRBJ1-1; a weak D match, TRBD1 (5 bases). Germline CDR1 MNHEY, CDR2 SMNVEV (reference sequence). Trimming stripped 3 bases from V and 3 bases from J, with 11 bases between. The CDR3 totals 14 residues. The CDR3, as DNA: TGTGCCAGCAGTTTCGGGCAGGGCCACACTGAAGCTTTCTTT. This translates into CASSFGQGHTEAFF.

This rearrangement joins TRBV6-4 to TRBJ2-1; TRBD2 agrees at 11 bases. The CDR3 runs to 15 residues. The V and J ends lost 6 bases and 3 bases, in that order; junction bases with no gene match: 4. CDR1 is MRHNA, CDR2 SNTAGT, per germline. Here the CDR3 DNA reads TGTGCCAGCAGGAGACTAGCGGGACTCTACAATGAGCAGTTCTTC. This encodes CASRRLAGLYNEQFF.

The rearrangement links TRBV19 to TRBJ2-2; D is uncertain. CDR1 is LNHDA, CDR2 SQIVND, per germline (reference sequence). This CDR3 contains 13 residues. Between the trimmed V and J ends, which lost 2 bases and 5 bases, there was a span of 6 bases. The CDR3 DNA follows: TGTGCCAGTAGTATAATGCTTACCGGGGAGCTGTTTTTT. Translation: CASSIMLTGELFF.

This rearrangement joins TRBV19 to TRBJ1-1; D is possibly TRBD1 (6 bases). Germline CDR1 reads LNHDA; CDR2 reads SQIVND (reference sequence). There are 13 residues in the CDR3. The germline V and J ends were trimmed by 7 bases and 5 bases, with 14 bases remaining between them. In DNA form, the CDR3 reads TGTGCCAGTACCAAGAGGGGGGTTACTGAAGCTTTCTTT. Protein sequence: CASTKRGVTEAFF.

The chain has TRBV27 and TRBJ1-2, with D uncertain. Germline V lookup: CDR1 MNHEY, CDR2 SMNVEV (reference sequence). With 2 bases removed from V and 6 bases from J, the gap between germline ends came to 13 bases. The CDR3 sequence is 14 residues long. CDR3 sequence: CASSLDFRRDGYTF. In nucleotides, the CDR3 is TGTGCCAGCAGTTTAGACTTTCGAAGGGATGGCTACACCTTC.

The V and J genes are TRBV3-1 (or the pseudogene TRBV3-2) and TRBJ1-3; tentative D call: TRBD1 (6 bases). The germline gives CDR1 LGHDT, CDR2 YNNKEL (reference sequence). Trimming took 2 bases from V and 0 from J, leaving 11 bases between them. The CDR3 is 16 amino acids. The DNA of the CDR3 is TGTGCCAGCAGCCAACCGGGGACAACCTCTGGAAACACCATATATTTT. This gives the protein CASSQPGTTSGNTIYF.

This sequence joins TRBV7-2 and TRBJ2-7; unclear D gene. The ends were cut back, 5 bases at V and 3 bases at J, with 11 bases in the middle. The germline CDR1 and CDR2 sequences are SGHTA and FQGNSA. The CDR3 contains 13 residues. The CDR3 protein is CASSQFPRYEQYF. The CDR3 DNA sequence: TGTGCCAGCAGCCAATTCCCCCGCTACGAGCAGTACTTC.

The rearrangement links TRBV30 to TRBJ1-5, with D unclear. The CDR3 has 13 residues. In germline, CDR1 is GTSNPN, CDR2 SVGIG (reference sequence). The V end was cut by 0 bases, the J end by 0 bases, with 3 bases between. The CDR3 is CAWSVYSNQPQHF. The DNA for the CDR3 is TGTGCCTGGAGTGTGTATAGCAATCAGCCCCAGCATTTT.

This chain links TRBV5-5 with TRBJ2-7; 11 bases line up with TRBD2. This CDR3 spans 15 amino acids. CDR1 and CDR2 (germline): SGHKS, YYEKEE (reference sequence). The ends lost 4 bases at V and 3 bases at J; junction bases unmatched: 6. The DNA for the CDR3 is TGTGCCAGCAGCCCAGGACTAGCGGGTTTCTACGAGCAGTACGTC. It yields the protein CASSPGLAGFYEQYV.

This chain links TRBV19 with TRBJ1-5; D ambiguous. The CDR3 runs to 15 residues. CDR1 is LNHDA, CDR2 SQIVND, per germline (reference sequence). V was trimmed by 2 bases and J by 2 bases, leaving 10 bases between them. The CDR3 sequence is CASSIRVSGNQPQHF. CDR3 DNA sequence: TGTGCCAGTAGTATACGGGTTTCGGGCAATCAGCCCCAGCATTTT. The entire variable domain, with the rest obtained from reference TRBV19 and TRBJ1-5, is as follows: DGGITQSPKYLFRKEGQNVTLSCEQNLNHDAMYWYRQDPGQGLRLIYYSQIVNDFQKGDIAEGYSVSREKKESFPLTVTSAQKNPTAFYLCASSIRVSGNQPQHFGDGTRLSIL.

V is TRBV9 and J is TRBJ1-2; a possible D gene is TRBD1 (6 bases). CDR3 size: 13 residues. V lost 3 bases and J 6 bases, leaving 12 bases between the germline ends. Per germline, CDR1 SGDLS and CDR2 YYNGEE. Written as DNA, the CDR3 is TGTGCCAGCAGCGCGGGCAGGGGAAATGGCTACACCTTC. Amino acids: CASSAGRGNGYTF.

V and J are TRBV5-5 and TRBJ1-5; 9 bases line up with TRBD1. Germline CDR1 and CDR2: SGHKS and YYEKEE (reference sequence). V was pared by 1 base and J by 3 bases, with 5 bases of the junction left unmatched. This CDR3 has 16 residues. The CDR3 DNA reads TGTGCCAGCAGCTTGAGTGACAGGGGGTACAATCAGCCCCAGCATTTT. Its translation: CASSLSDRGYNQPQHF.

This chain joins TRBV5-6 and TRBJ1-3; a weak D match, TRBD1 (5 bases). Germline V lookup: CDR1 SGHDT, CDR2 YYEEEE. This CDR3 spans 16 amino acids. Trimming removed 4 bases from V and 0 bases from J, with 14 bases in between. CDR3 sequence (DNA): TGTGCCAGCAGCCCGGGACTGATCAGCTCTGGAAACACCATATATTTT. Its protein is CASSPGLISSGNTIYF. Supplemented by reference TRBV5-6 and TRBJ1-3, the full variable domain reads DAGVTQSPTHLIKTRGQQVTLRCSPKSGHDTVSWYQQALGQGPQFIFQYYEEEERQRGNFPDRFSGHQFPNYSSELNVNALLLGDSALYLCASSPGLISSGNTIYFGEGSWLTVV.

The chain has TRBV6-1 and TRBJ1-5; D not certain. The V and J ends lost 2 bases and 6 bases respectively, with 11 bases between them. The CDR3 extends over 14 amino acids. Per the germline V gene, CDR1 is MNHNS and CDR2 is SASEGT. CDR3 DNA: TGTGCCAGCAGTGAATTTAGAAGCGGTCAGCCCCAGCATTTT. It yields the protein CASSEFRSGQPQHF.

Comment on this clone: A read error may produce the germline difference seen at one junction end. The gene calls are TRBV27 and TRBJ1-1, with D unclear. From germline, CDR1 is MNHEY and CDR2 SMNVEV (reference sequence). The CDR3 consists of 13 residues. The DNA for the CDR3 is TGTGCCAGCTGTTTTGCAGGGAACACTGAAGCTTTCTTT. It translates to CASCFAGNTEAFF.

The chain couples TRBV6-2 or TRBV6-3 to TRBJ1-6, with D maybe TRBD1 (6 bases). The V gene lost 4 bases and the J gene lost 13 bases, with 14 bases spanning the gap. Germline CDR1 reads MNHEY; CDR2 reads SVGEGT. The length of the CDR3 is 13 residues. The CDR3: CASSSQGGGPLHF. The CDR3, as DNA: TGTGCCAGCAGTTCCCAAGGAGGGGGGCCCCTCCACTTT.

The V and J genes are TRBV19 and TRBJ1-5, with TRBD1 matching 10 bases. Germline loops: CDR1 LNHDA, CDR2 SQIVND (reference sequence). This CDR3 is 16 amino acids long. V gave up 2 bases and J gave up 7 bases; unmatched junction bases: 8. CDR3 loop: CASSIKTGGVPQPQHF. CDR3 DNA sequence: TGTGCCAGTAGTATAAAGACAGGGGGCGTTCCCCAGCCCCAGCATTTT.

The chain recombines TRBV19 with TRBJ1-5; D uncertain. This CDR3 has 14 amino acids. Germline CDR1 is LNHDA and CDR2 is SQIVND (reference sequence). Trimming removed 5 bases from V and 0 bases from J, with 8 bases in between. This chain's CDR3 is CASSGHSSNQPQHF. In DNA, the CDR3 is TGTGCCAGTAGTGGGCATAGTAGCAATCAGCCCCAGCATTTT.

CDR3: CASSLARRVLDTQYF. The CDR3 DNA reads as TGCGCCAGCAGCTTGGCCCGGAGGGTCTTAGATACGCAGTATTTT. The gene calls are TRBV5-1 and TRBJ2-3; possibly TRBD2 for D (6 bases). This CDR3 region has 15 residues. Germline values: CDR1 SGHRS, CDR2 YFSETQ. The V end lost 0 bases, the J end lost 5 bases, and 13 bases lay between the germline ends. Full variable domain (missing parts from reference TRBV5-1 and TRBJ2-3): KAGVTQTPRYLIKTRGQQVTLSCSPISGHRSVSWYQQTPGQGLQFLFEYFSETQRNKGNFPGRFSGRQFSNSRSEMNVSTLELGDSALYLCASSLARRVLDTQYFGPGTRLTVL.

CDR3 DNA sequence: TGTGCCAGCAGCTCCTTGGTTCAGGGGACTTTAGACTACACCTTC. It is translated as CASSSLVQGTLDYTF. The V call is TRBV7-8, the J call TRBJ1-2, with D perhaps TRBD1 (6 bases). CDR1 and CDR2 from the germline V gene are SGHVS and FQNEAQ. V dropped 4 bases and J dropped 10 bases, with 22 bases sitting between them. This CDR3 is 15 amino acids long.